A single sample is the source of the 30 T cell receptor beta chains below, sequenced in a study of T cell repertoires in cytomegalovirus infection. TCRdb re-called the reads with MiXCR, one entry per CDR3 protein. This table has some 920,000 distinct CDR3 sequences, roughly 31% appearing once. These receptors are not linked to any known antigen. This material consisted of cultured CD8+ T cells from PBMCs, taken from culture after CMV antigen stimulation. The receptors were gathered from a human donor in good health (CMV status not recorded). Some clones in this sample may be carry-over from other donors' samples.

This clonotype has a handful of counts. CDR3 loop: CASSYSLGGVVTGANVLTF. The CDR3 DNA reads TGTGCCAGCAGTTACTCCCTGGGGGGGGTAGTAACTGGGGCCAACGTCCTGACTTTC. This rearrangement joins TRBV6-5 to TRBJ2-6; 7 nucleotides agree with TRBD2. This CDR3 has 19 residues. The germline V gene has CDR1 MNHEY and CDR2 SVGAGI. V lost 0 bases and J lost 2; bases outside the gene matches: 10.

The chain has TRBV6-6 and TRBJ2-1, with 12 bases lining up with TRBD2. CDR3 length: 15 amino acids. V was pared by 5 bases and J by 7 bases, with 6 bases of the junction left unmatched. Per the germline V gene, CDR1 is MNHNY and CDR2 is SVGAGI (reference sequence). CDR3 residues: CASSPTSGGRNEQFF. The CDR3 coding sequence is TGTGCCAGCAGTCCGACTAGCGGGGGAAGGAATGAGCAGTTCTTC.

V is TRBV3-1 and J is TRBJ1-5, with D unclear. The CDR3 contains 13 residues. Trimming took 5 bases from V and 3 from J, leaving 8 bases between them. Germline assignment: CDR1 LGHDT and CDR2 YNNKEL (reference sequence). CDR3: CASSVDINQPQHF. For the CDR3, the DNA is TGTGCCAGCAGCGTGGATATCAATCAGCCCCAGCATTTT.

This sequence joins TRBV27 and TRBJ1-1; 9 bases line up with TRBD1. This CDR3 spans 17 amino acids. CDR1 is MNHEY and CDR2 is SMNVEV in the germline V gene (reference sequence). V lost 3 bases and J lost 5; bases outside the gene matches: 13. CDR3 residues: CASSFLVTGGGRTEAFF. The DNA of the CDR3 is TGTGCCAGCAGTTTTTTGGTCACAGGGGGCGGGAGAACTGAAGCTTTCTTT.

CDR3 sequence: CASSLWKRGANTEAFF. CDR3 sequence (DNA): TGTGCCAGCAGCTTATGGAAGCGGGGCGCGAACACTGAAGCTTTCTTT. The V and J genes are TRBV11-2 and TRBJ1-1, with D possibly TRBD1 on 5 matching bases. Germline CDR1 and CDR2: SGHAT and FQNNGV. Trimming shortened V by 2 bases and J by 1 base, and 14 bases separated the two germline ends. The CDR3 is 16 residues long.

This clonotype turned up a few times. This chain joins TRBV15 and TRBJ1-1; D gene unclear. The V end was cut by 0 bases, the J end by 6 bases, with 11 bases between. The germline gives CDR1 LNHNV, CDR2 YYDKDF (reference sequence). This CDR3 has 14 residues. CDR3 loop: CATSRDLGKAEAFF. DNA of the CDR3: TGTGCCACCAGCAGAGATCTGGGGAAGGCTGAAGCTTTCTTT.

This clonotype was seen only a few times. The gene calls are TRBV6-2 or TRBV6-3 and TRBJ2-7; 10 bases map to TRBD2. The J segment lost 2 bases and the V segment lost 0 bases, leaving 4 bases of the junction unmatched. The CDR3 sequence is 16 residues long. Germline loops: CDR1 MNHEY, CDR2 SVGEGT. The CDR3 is CASSYSILAGAYEQYV. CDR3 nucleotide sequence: TGTGCCAGCAGTTACTCGATCCTAGCGGGGGCCTACGAGCAGTACGTC.

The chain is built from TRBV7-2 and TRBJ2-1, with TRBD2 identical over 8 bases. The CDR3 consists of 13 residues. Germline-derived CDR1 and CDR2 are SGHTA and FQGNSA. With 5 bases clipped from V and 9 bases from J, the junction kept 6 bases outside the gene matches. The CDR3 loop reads CASSAGGAGEQFF. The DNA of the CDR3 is TGTGCCAGCAGCGCCGGGGGGGCCGGTGAGCAGTTCTTC.

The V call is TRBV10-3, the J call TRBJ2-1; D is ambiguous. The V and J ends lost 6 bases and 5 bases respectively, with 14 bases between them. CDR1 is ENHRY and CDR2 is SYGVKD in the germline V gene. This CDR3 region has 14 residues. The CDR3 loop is CAIRLSVKDNEQFF. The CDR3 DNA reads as TGTGCCATCAGGCTCTCAGTTAAGGACAATGAGCAGTTCTTC.

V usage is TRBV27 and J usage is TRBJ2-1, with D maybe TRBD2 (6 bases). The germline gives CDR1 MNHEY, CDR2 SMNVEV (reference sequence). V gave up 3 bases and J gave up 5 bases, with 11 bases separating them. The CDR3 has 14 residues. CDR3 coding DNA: TGTGCCAGCAGTTTCGGAGGGCTCCACAATGAGCAGTTCTTC. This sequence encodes CASSFGGLHNEQFF.

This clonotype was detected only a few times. Here the CDR3 DNA reads TGTGCCAGCAGTCCCTTCGCCCTTTTACAGGGTAGGGACACTGAAGCTTTCTTT. Amino acids: CASSPFALLQGRDTEAFF. This chain links TRBV28 with TRBJ1-1, with a weak D call TRBD1 (6 bases). The CDR3 length is 18 residues. V gave up 5 bases and J gave up 3 bases, with 25 bases separating them. Germline V gives CDR1 MDHEN, CDR2 SYDVKM. The full variable domain, rest sourced from reference TRBV28 and TRBJ1-1, is DVKVTQSSRYLVKRTGEKVFLECVQDMDHENMFWYRQDPGLGLRLIYFSYDVKMKEKGDIPEGYSVSREKKERFSLILESASTNQTSMYLCASSPFALLQGRDTEAFFGQGTRLTVV.

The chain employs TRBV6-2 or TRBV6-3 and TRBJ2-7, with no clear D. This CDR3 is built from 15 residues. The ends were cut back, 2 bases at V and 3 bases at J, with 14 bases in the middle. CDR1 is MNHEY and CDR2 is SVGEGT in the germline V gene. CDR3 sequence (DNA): TGTGCCAGCAGTTACAACAACGCCATAGACTACGAGCAGTACGTC. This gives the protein CASSYNNAIDYEQYV.

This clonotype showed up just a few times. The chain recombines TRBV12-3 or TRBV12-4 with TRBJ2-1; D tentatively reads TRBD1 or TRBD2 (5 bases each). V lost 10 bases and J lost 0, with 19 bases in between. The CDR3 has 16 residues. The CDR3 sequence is CAIKSGPLSSYNEQFF. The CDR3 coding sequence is TGTGCCATCAAGTCGGGACCGTTAAGCTCCTACAATGAGCAGTTCTTC.

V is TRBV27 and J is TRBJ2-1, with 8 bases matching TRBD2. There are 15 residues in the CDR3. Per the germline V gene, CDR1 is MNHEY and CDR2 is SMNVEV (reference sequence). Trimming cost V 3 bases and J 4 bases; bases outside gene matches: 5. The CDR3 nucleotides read TGTGCCAGCAGTTTGTCTAGCGGGCAATACAATGAGCAGTTCTTC. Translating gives CASSLSSGQYNEQFF.

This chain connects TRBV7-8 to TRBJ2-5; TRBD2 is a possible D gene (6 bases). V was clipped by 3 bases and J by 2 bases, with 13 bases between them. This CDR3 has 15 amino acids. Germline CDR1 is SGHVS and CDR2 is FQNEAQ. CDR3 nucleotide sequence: TGTGCCAGCAGCTTGCGGGACGCTAGGCAAGAGACCCAGTACTTC. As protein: CASSLRDARQETQYF.

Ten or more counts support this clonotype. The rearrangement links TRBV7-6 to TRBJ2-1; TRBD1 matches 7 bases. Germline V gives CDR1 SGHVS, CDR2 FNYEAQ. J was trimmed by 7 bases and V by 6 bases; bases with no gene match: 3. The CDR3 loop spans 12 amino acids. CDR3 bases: TGTGCCAGCAGTACCAGGGGGAATGAGCAGTTCTTC. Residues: CASSTRGNEQFF.

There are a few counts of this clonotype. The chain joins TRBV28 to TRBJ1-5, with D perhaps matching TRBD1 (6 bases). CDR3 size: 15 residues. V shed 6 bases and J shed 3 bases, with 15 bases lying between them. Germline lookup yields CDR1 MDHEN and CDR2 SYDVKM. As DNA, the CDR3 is TGTGCCAGCAGGTGGGGGGGGCTATACAATCAGCCCCAGCATTTT. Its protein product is CASRWGGLYNQPQHF.

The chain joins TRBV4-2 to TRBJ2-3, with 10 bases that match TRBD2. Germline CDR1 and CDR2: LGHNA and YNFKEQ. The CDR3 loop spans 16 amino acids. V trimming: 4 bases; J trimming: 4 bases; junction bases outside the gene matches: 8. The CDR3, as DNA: TGTGCCAGCAGCCGGGAGCGGGGGGGCCGGCCAGATACGCAGTATTTT. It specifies CASSRERGGRPDTQYF.

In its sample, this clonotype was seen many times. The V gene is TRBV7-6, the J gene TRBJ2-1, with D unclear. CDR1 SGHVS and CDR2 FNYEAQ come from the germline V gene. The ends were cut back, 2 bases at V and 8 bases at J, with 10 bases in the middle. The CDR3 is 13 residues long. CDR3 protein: CASSLTRFDEQFF. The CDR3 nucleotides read TGTGCCAGCAGCTTAACGCGTTTCGATGAGCAGTTCTTC.

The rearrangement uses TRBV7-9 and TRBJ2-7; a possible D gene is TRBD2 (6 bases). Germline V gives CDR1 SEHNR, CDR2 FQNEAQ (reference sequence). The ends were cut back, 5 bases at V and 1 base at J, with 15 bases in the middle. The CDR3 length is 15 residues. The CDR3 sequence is CASSQSGYRSYEQYF. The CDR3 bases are TGTGCCAGCAGCCAGAGCGGGTATCGGTCCTACGAGCAGTACTTC.

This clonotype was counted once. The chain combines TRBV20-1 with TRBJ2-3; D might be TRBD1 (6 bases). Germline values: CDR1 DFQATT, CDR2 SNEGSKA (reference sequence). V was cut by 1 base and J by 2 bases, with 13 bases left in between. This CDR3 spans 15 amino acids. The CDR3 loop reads CSARGDTYNTDTQYF. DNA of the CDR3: TGCAGTGCTAGAGGGGACACTTACAACACAGATACGCAGTATTTT.

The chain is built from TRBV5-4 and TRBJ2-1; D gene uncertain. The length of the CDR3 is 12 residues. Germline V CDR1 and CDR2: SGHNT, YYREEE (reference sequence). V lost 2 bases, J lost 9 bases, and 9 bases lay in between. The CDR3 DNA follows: TGTGCCAGCAGCTTAGGCCCGGGTGAGCAGTTCTTC. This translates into CASSLGPGEQFF. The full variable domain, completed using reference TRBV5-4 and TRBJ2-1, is ETGVTQSPTHLIKTRGQQVTLRCSSQSGHNTVSWYQQALGQGPQFIFQYYREEENGRGNFPPRFSGLQFPNYSSELNVNALELDDSALYLCASSLGPGEQFFGPGTRLTVL.

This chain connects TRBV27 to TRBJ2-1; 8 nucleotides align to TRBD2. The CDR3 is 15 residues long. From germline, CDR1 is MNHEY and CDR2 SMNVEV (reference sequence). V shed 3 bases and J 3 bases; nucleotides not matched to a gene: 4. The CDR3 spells CASSFGSGVYNEQFF. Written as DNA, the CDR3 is TGTGCCAGCAGTTTTGGTAGCGGGGTCTACAATGAGCAGTTCTTC.

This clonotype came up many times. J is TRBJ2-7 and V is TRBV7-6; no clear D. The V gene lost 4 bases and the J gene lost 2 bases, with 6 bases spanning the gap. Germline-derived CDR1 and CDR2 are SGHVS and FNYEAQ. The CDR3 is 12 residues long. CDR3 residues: CASSSSAYEQYV. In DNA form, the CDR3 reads TGTGCCAGCAGCTCTTCCGCCTACGAGCAGTACGTC.

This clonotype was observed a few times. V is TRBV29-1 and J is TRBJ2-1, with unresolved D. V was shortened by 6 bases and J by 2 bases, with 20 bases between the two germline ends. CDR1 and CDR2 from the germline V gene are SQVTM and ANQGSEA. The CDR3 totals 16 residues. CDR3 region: CSVHGPTGQPYNEQFF. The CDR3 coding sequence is TGCAGCGTCCACGGACCAACCGGTCAACCCTACAATGAGCAGTTCTTC.

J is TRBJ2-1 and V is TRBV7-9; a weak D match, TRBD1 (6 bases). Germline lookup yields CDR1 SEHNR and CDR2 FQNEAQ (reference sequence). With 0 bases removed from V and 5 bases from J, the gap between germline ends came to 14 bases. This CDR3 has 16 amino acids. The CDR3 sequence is CASSLAQGPPNNEQFF. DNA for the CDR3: TGTGCCAGCAGCTTAGCCCAGGGGCCGCCTAACAATGAGCAGTTCTTC.

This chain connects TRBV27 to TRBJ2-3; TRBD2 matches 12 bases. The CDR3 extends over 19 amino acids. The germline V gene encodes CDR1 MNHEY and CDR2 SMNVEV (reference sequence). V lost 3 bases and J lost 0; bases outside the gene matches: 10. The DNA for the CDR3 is TGTGCCAGCAGTTTGCTAGCGGGGGGGACGGGTACTAGCACAGATACGCAGTATTTT. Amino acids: CASSLLAGGTGTSTDTQYF.

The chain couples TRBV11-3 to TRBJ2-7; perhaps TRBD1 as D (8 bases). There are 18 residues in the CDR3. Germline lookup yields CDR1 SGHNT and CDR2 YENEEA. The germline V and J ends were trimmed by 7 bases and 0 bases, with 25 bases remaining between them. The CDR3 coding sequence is TGTGCCAGCACCCTCGGACAGGGCATCGAGCGGGGCTCCTACGAGCAGTACTTC. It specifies CASTLGQGIERGSYEQYF.

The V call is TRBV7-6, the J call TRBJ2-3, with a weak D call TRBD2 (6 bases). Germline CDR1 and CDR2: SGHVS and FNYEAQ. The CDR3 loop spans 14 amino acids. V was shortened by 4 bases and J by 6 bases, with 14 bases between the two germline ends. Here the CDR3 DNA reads TGTGCCAGCAGCTCGGGACTGGAGAAGGATACGCAGTATTTT. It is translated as CASSSGLEKDTQYF. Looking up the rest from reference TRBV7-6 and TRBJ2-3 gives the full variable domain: GAGVSQSPRYKVTKRGQDVALRCDPISGHVSLYWYRQALGQGPEFLTYFNYEAQQDKSGLPNDRFSAERPEGSISTLTIQRTEQRDSAMYRCASSSGLEKDTQYFGPGTRLTVL.

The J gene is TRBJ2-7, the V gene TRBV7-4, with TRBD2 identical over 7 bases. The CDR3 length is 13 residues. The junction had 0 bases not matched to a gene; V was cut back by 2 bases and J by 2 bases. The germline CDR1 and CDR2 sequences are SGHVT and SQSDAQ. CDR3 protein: CASSLTSAYEQYF. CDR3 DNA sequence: TGTGCCAGCAGCTTAACTAGCGCCTACGAGCAGTACTTC.